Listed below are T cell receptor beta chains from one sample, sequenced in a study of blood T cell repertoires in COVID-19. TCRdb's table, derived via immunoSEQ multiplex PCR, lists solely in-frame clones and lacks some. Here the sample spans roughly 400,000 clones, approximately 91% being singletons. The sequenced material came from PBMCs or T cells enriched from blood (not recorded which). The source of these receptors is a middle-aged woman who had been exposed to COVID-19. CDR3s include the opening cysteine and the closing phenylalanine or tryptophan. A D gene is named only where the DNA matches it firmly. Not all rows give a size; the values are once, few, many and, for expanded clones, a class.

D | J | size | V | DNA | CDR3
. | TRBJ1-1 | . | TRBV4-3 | TGCGCCAGCAGCCAAGAATTGCGGGGGAAGGCTTTCTTT | CASSQELRGKAFF
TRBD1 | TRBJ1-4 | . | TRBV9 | TGTGCCAGCAGTCCTACATACGGGACAGGGGCTGAAAAACTGTTTTTT | CASSPTYGTGAEKLFF
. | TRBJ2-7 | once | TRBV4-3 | TGCGCCAGCAGCCAATTCCAAGGGGCGTTATACGAGCAGTACTTC | CASSQFQGALYEQYF
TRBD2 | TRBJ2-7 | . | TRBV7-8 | TGTGCCAGCATGGGACTAGCGTCTTACGAGCAGTACTTC | CASMGLASYEQYF
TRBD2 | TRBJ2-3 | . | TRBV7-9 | TGTGCCAGCAGCTTACTACTAGCGGGCTTCACAGATACGCAGTATTTT | CASSLLLAGFTDTQYF
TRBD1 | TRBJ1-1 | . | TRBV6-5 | TGTGCCAGCAGTTCCAGGGGGCGCGACACTGAAGCTTTCTTT | CASSSRGRDTEAFF
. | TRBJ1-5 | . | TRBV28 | TGTGCCAGCAGTTTACCGGGTAATGGAAAGCCCCAGCATTTT | CASSLPGNGKPQHF
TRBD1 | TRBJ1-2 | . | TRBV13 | TGTGCCAGCACTCCGAGAAGGGACAGCCTTTATGGCTACACCTTC | CASTPRRDSLYGYTF
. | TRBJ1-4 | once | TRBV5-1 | TGCGCCAGCAGCCTGACGACGGGACTTCGCGGACGTGAAAAACTGTTTTTT | CASSLTTGLRGREKLFF
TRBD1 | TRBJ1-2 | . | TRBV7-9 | TGTGCCAGCAGCCAAGACAGGGCCCCTAACTATGGCTACACCTTC | CASSQDRAPNYGYTF
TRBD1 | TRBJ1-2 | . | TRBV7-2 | TGTGCCAGCAGCCAGGGCCAGGGGGGCCGTGGCTACACCTTC | CASSQGQGGRGYTF
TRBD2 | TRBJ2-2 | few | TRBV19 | TGTGCCAGTAGCCCTTACGGAGCGGGAGGGAACACCGGGGAGCTGTTTTTT | CASSPYGAGGNTGELFF
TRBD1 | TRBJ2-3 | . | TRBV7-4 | TGTGCCAGCAGCTTTTGCGGACAGGATATCTTGGATACGCAGTATTTT | CASSFCGQDILDTQYF
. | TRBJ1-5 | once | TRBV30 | TGTGCCTGGAGCTACAGGGAAAGTCAGCCCCAGCATTTT | CAWSYRESQPQHF
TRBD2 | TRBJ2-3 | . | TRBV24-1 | TGTGCCACCAGTGACCCTAGCGGGGGGGCAGATACGCAGTATTTT | CATSDPSGGADTQYF
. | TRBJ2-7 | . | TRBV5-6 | TGTGCCAGCAGCTTGGGGCACTCCTACGAGCAGTACTTC | CASSLGHSYEQYF
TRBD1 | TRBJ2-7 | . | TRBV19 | TGTGCCAGTACCGTCTCGGGGGGACAGGGGGCAGGCGAGCAGTACTTC | CASTVSGGQGAGEQYF
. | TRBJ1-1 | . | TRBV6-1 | TGTGCCAGCAGTGAATATGAGGGGAACACTGAAGCTTTCTTT | CASSEYEGNTEAFF
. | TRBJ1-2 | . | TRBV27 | TGTGCCAGCAGTCCCTCTATTAACTATGGCTACACCTTC | CASSPSINYGYTF
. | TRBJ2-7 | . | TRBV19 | TGTGCCAGTAGTATCAGGGCCCGATACGAGCAGTACTTC | CASSIRARYEQYF
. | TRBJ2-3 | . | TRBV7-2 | TGTGCCAGCAGCTCGACCAGGGCAGATACGCAGTATTTT | CASSSTRADTQYF
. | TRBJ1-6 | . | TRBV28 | TGTGCCAGCAGTTTGTCCCCGGCGGTAAATTCACCCCTCCACTTT | CASSLSPAVNSPLHF
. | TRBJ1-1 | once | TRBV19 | TGTGCCAGTAGTCGTACGGTGAACACTGAAGCTTTCTTT | CASSRTVNTEAFF
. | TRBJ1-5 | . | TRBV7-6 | TGTGCCAGCAGCTTAAACGAAGGGGGCAATCAGCCCCAGCATTTT | CASSLNEGGNQPQHF
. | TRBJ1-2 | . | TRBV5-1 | TGCGCCAGCAGCCAGACAGGTCTCAACTATGGCTACACCTTC | CASSQTGLNYGYTF
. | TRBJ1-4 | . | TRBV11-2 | TGTGCCAGCAGCGCCCAGGGTACGGCTAATGAAAAACTGTTTTTT | CASSAQGTANEKLFF
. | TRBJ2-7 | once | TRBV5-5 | TGTGCCAGCAGCTTCCCCGGGACATCTTTTCAGGAGCAGTACTTC | CASSFPGTSFQEQYF
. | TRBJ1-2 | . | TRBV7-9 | TGTGCCAGCAGCTTAACTCAGGCGAGCTACACCTTC | CASSLTQASYTF
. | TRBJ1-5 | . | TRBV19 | TGTGCCAGTACCGCAAGGGGGGGGCAGCCCCAGCATTTT | CASTARGGQPQHF
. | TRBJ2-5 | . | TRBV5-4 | TGTGCCAGCAGCTTGGGAAGCGGCTCAAGGGAGACCCAGTACTTC | CASSLGSGSRETQYF
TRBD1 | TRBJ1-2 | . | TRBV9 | TGTGCCAGCAACAGGGGGCAATTAAATGGCTACACCTTC | CASNRGQLNGYTF
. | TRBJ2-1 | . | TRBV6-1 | TGTGCCAGCAGTGAGGCGGGACGCTTAGACAATGAGCAGTTCTTC | CASSEAGRLDNEQFF
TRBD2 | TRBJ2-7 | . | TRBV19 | TGTGCCAGTAGTCCGCTCCGGGGACTAGCGAACTCCTACGAGCAGTACTTC | CASSPLRGLANSYEQYF
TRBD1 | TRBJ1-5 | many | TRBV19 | TGTGCCAGTAGTATTACAGGGGGAAGATTTAGCAATCAGCCCCAGCATTTT | CASSITGGRFSNQPQHF
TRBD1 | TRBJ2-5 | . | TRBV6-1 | TGTGCCAGCAGTGACGGGCAGGGGGCGAATTACGGGGAGACCCAGTACTTC | CASSDGQGANYGETQYF
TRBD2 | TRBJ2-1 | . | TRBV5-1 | TGCGCCAGCAGCTCGGGTGGACTAGCGGGGGCCAATGAGCAGTTCTTC | CASSSGGLAGANEQFF
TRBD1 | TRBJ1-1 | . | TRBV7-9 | TGTGCCAGCAGCGCCGGGTATGACAGGGGAGCTTTCTTT | CASSAGYDRGAFF
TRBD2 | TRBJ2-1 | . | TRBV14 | TGTGCCAGCTCACCGGGACTAGGGAATGAGCAGTTCTTC | CASSPGLGNEQFF
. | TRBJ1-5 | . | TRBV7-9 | TGTGCCAGCAAAAATCAGAATCAGCCCCAGCATTTT | CASKNQNQPQHF
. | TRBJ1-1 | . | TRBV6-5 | TGTGCCAGCTCCACCCTGACAGGAGGGAACACTGAAGCTTTCTTT | CASSTLTGGNTEAFF
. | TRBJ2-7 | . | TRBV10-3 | TGTGCCATCAGTCCCGCAATAGCGGAGCACGACGAGCAGTACTTC | CAISPAIAEHDEQYF
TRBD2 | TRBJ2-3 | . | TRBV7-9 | TGTGCCAGCAGCCATCTCTCGGCGGGAGTGTCAGATACGCAGTATTTT | CASSHLSAGVSDTQYF
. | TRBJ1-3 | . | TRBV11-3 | TGTGCCAGCCGGTTTGGAAACACCATATATTTT | CASRFGNTIYF
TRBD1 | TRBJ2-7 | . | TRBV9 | TGTGCCAGCAGCGTCGGAACCGGGACAGGGGCCAAGGCCCTCCCCTACGAGCAGTACTTC | CASSVGTGTGAKALPYEQYF
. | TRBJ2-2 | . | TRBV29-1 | TGCAGCGTTACCGGTAACACCGGGGAGCTGTTTTTT | CSVTGNTGELFF
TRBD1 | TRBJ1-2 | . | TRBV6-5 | TGTGCCAGCAGTAGGGACAGGGGAGGTCACTATGGCTACACCTTC | CASSRDRGGHYGYTF
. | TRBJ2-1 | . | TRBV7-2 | TGTGCCAGCAGCGGCCCGATGCTAGGAGTCAATGAGCAGTTCTTC | CASSGPMLGVNEQFF
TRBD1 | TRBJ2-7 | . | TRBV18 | TGTGCCAGCTCACCCACGGGGACAGGGAGCTCCTACGAGCAGTACTTC | CASSPTGTGSSYEQYF